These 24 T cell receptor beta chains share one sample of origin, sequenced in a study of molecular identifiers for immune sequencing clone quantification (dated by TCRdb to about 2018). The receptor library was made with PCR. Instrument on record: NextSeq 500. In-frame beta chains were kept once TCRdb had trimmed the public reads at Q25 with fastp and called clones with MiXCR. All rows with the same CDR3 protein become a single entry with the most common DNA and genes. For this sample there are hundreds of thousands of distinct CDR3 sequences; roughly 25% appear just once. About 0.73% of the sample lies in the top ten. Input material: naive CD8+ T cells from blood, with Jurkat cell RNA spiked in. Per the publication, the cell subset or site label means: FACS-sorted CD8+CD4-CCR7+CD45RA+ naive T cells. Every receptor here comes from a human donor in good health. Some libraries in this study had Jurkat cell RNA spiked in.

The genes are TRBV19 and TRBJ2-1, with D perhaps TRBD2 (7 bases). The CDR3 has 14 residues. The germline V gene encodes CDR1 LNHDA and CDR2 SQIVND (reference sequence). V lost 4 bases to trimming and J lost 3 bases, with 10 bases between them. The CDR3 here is CASSTGGLYNEQFF. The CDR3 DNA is TGTGCCAGTAGTACCGGGGGGCTCTACAATGAGCAGTTCTTC.

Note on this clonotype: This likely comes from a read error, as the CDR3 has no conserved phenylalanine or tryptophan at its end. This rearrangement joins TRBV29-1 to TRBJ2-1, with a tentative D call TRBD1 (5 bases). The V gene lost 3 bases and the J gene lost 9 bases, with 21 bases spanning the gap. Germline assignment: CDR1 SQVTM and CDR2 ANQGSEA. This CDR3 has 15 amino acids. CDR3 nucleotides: TGCAGCGTTGAGGTCAAGTTAGGGGCCATCGGTGAGCAGTTCTCC. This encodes CSVEVKLGAIGEQFS.

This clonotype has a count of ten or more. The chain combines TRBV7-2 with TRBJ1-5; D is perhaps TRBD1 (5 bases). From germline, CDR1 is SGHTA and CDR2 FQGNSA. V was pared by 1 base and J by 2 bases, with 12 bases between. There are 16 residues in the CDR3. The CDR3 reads CASSLDFGAGNQPQHF. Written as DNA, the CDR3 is TGTGCCAGCAGCTTAGACTTTGGGGCTGGCAATCAGCCCCAGCATTTT. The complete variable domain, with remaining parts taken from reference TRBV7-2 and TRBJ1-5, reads GAGVSQSPSNKVTEKGKDVELRCDPISGHTALYWYRQSLGQGLEFLIYFQGNSAPDKSGLPSDRFSAERTGGSVSTLTIQRTQQEDSAVYLCASSLDFGAGNQPQHFGDGTRLSIL.

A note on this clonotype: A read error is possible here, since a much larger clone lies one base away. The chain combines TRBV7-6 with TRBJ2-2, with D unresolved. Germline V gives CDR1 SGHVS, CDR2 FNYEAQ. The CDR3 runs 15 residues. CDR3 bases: TGTGCCAGCAGCTTAGCTCTGTTGAACACCGTGGAGCTGTTTTTT. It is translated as CASSLALLNTVELFF.

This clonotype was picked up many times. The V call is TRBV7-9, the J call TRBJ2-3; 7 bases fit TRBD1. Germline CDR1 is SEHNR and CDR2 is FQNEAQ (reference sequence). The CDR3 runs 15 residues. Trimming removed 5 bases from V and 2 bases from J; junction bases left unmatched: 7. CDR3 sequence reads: CASSPRDRPTDTQYF. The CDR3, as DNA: TGTGCCAGCAGCCCCCGGGACAGACCCACAGATACGCAGTATTTT.

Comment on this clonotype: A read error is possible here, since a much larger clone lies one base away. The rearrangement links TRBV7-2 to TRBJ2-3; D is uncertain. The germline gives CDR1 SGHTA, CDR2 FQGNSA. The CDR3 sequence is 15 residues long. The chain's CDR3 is CASSPPILSTDTRYF. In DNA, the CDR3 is TGTGCCAGCAGCCCGCCGATCCTAAGCACAGATACGCGGTATTTT.

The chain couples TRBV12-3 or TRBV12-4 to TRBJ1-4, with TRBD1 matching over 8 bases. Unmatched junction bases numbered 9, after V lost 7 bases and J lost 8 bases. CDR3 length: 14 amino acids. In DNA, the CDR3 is TGTGCCAGCACCCCGGGACAGGAGAAAGAAAAACTGTTTTTT. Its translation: CASTPGQEKEKLFF.

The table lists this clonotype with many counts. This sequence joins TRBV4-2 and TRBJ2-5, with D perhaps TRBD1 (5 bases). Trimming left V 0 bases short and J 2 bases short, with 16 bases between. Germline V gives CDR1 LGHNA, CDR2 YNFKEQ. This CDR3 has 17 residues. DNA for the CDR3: TGTGCCAGCAGCCAAGAGGTAGTAGTTTACAGGCAAGAGACCCAGTACTTC. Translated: CASSQEVVVYRQETQYF.

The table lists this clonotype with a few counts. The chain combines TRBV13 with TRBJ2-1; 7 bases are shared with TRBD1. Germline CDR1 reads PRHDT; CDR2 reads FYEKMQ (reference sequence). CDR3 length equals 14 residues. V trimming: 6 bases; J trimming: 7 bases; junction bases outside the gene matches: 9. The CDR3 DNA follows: TGTGCCAGCAGTCCACCCGACAGGGAAAATGAGCAGTTCTTC. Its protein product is CASSPPDRENEQFF.

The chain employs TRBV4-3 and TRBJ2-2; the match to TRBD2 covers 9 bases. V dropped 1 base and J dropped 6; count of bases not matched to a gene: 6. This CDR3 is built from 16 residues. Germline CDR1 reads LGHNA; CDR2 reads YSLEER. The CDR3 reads CASSQGPSGDAGELFF. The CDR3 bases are TGCGCCAGCAGCCAAGGGCCTAGCGGGGACGCCGGGGAGCTGTTTTTT.

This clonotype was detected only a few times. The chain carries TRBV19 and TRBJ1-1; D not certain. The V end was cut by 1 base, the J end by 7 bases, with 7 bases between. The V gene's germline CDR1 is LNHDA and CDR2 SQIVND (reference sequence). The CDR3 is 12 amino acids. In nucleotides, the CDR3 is TGTGCCAGTAGTATAGGTGAAATTGAAGCTTTCTTT. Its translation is CASSIGEIEAFF.

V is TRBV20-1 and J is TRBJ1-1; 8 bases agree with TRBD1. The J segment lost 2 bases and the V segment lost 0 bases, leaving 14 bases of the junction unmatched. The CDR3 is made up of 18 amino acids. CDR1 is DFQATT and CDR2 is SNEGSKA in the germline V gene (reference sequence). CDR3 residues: CSARDLLGGDRINTEAFF. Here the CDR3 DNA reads TGCAGTGCTAGAGATCTCTTAGGGGGGGACAGGATAAACACTGAAGCTTTCTTT.

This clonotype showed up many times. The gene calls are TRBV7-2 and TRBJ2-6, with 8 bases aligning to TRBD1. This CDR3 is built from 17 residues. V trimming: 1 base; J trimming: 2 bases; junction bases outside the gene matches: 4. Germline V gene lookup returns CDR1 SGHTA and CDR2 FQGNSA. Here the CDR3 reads CASSLVAGGAGANVLTF. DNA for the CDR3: TGTGCCAGCAGCTTAGTGGCAGGGGGCGCTGGGGCCAACGTCCTGACTTTC.

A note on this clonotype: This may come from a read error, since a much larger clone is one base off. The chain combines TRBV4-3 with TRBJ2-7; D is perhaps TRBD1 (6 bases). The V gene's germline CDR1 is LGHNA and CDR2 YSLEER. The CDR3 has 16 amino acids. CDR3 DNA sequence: TGCGCCAGCAGCCAAGATCGAGGGGGAAGCTCCTACGAGCAGTGCTTC. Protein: CASSQDRGGSSYEQCF.

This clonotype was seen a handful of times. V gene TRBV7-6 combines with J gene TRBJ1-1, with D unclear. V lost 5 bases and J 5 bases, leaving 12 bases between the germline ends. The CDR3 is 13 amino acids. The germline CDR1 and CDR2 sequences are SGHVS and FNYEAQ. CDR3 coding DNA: TGTGCCAGCAGCCCGAATTCGAGGACTGAAGCTTTCTTT. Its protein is CASSPNSRTEAFF.

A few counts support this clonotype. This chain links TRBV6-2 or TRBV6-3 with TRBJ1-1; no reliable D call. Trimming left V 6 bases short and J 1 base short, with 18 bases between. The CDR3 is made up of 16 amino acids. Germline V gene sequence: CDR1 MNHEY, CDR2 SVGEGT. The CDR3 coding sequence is TGTGCCAGCAGGGAAGGACCCCAGCTCGCGAACACTGAAGCTTTCTTT. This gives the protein CASREGPQLANTEAFF.

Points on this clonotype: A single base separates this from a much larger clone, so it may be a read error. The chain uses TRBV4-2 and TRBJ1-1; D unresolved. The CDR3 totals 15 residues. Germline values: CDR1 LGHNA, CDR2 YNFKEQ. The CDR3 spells CASSQGYTVSGEAYF. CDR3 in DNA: TGTGCCAGCAGCCAAGGGTACACAGTCTCGGGTGAAGCTTACTTT.

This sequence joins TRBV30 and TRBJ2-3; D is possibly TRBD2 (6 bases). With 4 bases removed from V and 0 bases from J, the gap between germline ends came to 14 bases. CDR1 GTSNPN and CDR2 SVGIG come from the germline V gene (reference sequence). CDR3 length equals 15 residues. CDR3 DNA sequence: TGTGCCTGGACCCAGGGCGGGGCAAGCACAGATACGCAGTATTTT. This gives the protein CAWTQGGASTDTQYF.

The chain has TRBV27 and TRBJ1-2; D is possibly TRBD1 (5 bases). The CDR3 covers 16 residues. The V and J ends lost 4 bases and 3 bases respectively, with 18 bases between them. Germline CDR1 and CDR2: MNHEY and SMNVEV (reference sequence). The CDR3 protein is CASSYSHDSRDYGYTF. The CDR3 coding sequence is TGTGCCAGCAGTTATTCCCACGATAGCAGGGACTATGGCTACACCTTC.

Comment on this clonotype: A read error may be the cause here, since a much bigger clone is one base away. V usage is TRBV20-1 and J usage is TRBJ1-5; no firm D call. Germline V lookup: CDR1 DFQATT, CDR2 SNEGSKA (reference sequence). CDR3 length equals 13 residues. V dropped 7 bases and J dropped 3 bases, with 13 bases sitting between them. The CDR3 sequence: CSGATEFNQPQHF. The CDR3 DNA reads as TGCAGTGGGGCTACAGAGTTCAATCAGCCCCAGCATTTT.

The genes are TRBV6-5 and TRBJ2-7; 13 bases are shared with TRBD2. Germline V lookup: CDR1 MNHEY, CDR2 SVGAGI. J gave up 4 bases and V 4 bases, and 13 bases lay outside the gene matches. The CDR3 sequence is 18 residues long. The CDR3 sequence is CASSFSLAGGKMIYEQYF. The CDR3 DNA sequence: TGTGCCAGCAGTTTCTCACTAGCGGGGGGGAAAATGATTTACGAGCAGTACTTC.

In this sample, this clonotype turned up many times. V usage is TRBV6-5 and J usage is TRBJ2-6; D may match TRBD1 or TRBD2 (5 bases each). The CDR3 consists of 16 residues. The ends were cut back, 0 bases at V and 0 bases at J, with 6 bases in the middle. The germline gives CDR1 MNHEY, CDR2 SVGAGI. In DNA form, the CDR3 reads TGTGCCAGCAGTTACTCGGGGACCTCTGGGGCCAACGTCCTGACTTTC. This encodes CASSYSGTSGANVLTF.

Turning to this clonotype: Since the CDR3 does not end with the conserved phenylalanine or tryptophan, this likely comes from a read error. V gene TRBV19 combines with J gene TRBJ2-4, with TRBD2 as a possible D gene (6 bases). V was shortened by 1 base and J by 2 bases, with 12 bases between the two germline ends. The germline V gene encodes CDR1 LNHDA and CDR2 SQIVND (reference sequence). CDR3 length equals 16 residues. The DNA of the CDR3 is TGTGCCAGTAGTATAGTACTGGGGGGTCCCAAAAACATTCAGTACCTC. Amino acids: CASSIVLGGPKNIQYL.

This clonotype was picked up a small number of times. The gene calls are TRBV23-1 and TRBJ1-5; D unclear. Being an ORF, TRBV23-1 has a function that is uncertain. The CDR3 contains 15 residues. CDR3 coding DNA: TGCCCCCGACGCCAGCTTTCAACGGTCCTCCAGCCCCAGCATTTT. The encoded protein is CPRRQLSTVLQPQHF.